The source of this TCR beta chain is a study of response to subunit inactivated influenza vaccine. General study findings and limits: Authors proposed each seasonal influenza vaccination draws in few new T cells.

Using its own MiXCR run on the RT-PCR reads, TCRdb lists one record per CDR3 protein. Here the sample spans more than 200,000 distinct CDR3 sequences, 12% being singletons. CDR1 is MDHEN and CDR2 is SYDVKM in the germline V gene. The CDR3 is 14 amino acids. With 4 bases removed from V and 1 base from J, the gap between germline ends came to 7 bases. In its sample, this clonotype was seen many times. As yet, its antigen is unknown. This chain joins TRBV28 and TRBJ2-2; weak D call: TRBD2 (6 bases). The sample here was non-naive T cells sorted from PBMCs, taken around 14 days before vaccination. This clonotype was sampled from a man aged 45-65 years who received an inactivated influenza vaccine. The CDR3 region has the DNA TGTGCCAGCAGTTACGGGGGGAACACCGGGGAGCTGTTTTTT. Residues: CASSYGGNTGELFF.